Detailed here is one T cell receptor beta chain. This clone was picked up one time. Its antigen specificity is not known. Base qualities were left out, and no much larger clone turns up one base away. This record comes from a study of shared clonotypes between healthy human individuals (TCRdb year 2020). Background for the entire study: The cohort comprised a couple of women and a few men aged 18 to 49 years. To increase sequencing depth and limit assay-specific biases, TCR repertoire library preparation and sequencing were carried out by different laboratories using diverse techniques. To estimate repertoire size and how much clonotypes are shared between individuals, the study performed deep sequencing of blood TCR repertoires from five healthy adults. For each donor, CD4 naive and CD4 memory were each given three plates, CD8 naive was given two plates, and CD8 memory was given one plate. Each donor's leukapheresis produced roughly between about 0.8 and 10 billion PBMCs. Findings and caveats that apply to the study as a whole: Sampling was restricted to blood, and TCR repertoires in tissues likely differ from the TCR repertoires found in blood. Pairwise subsampling led to the expectation that sequencing depth would affect the degree of clonotype sharing among donors. When a handful of donors were compared, the shared fraction of clonotypes was about 5.2% for naive CD4, less than 4% for naive CD8, about 2.4% for memory CD4, and 0.35% to 0.4% for memory CD8. Estimated clonotype richness was generally larger for naive than for memory subsets. Even with the large sequencing depth, rarefaction of the sorted-subset datasets indicated that sequencing was incomplete. The small number of donors limited the genetic and exposure-history diversity represented. Clonotypes shared by all four sorted-subset donors showed higher generation probabilities than non-shared clonotypes.

Using the deep immunoSEQ assay, multiplex PCR amplified TCR CDR3 regions from genomic DNA. For each cell subset, the extracted genomic DNA was distributed evenly across all wells of several immunoSEQ 96-well plates, and each plate served as one replicate. For sorted subsets, approximately 210 ng genomic DNA, equal to about 30,000 T cell genomes, was loaded into each replicate PCR. Purified libraries were quantified with a Qubit 3.0 fluorometer, sized on a Bioanalyzer 2100, and re-quantified with the KAPA Library Quantification kit. A separate single-read 150-cycle Illumina NextSeq 550 flow cell was used to sequence each immunoSEQ 96-well plate. The original pipeline was this. Because only junctional sequences without quality scores were contained in the immunoSEQ output, filtering matching that applied to full-length reads could not be performed. To assign V/J genes and CDR3, sequences were annotated against IMGT germline references using PyIR, a Python wrapper for IgBLAST v1.9. Reads were filtered out if the reads had weak V/J assignments (E-value above 1e-6), no CDR3, stop codons, out-of-frame junctions, or ambiguous translated residues. A V3J clonotype was defined by an identical inferred V gene, J gene, and CDR3 amino acid sequence. Percentage overlap between repertoires was calculated by dividing the number of shared unique clonotypes by the size of the smaller repertoire. Three approaches were used to assess repertoire richness: RTK rarefaction, the Chao1 estimator, and Recon v2.1 estimates of unobserved clonotypes. Generation probabilities for all TCRbeta clonotypes obtained by the gDNA method from a handful of donors were computed using OLGA. TCRdb re-hosts the immuneACCESS table, in-frame sequences only. Its copies lack some clones; in the studies checked, an unresolved V gene accounts for under half of them, and the cause for the rest is not known. From that table come the V and J calls and clone size; the DNA was used to work out D and trimming. A total of roughly 1,500,000 clones appear in this sample, around 98.5% of them only once. The biggest ten clones account for about 0.34% of the sample.

The donors were healthy, HIV-negative adults who had no recently reported acute infections or vaccinations. Only Caucasian adults living in Nashville, Tennessee, USA were represented among the donors. CD4+ T cells were enriched by magnetic negative selection; naive cells were then positively selected on CD45RA, and the negative fraction formed the memory subset. Blood was obtained by leukapheresis, after which PBMCs were separated by Ficoll-Histopaque density gradient centrifugation and cryopreserved in liquid nitrogen vapor phase. Analytical flow cytometry was used to check the purity and quantity of each magnetically sorted T cell population. Genomic DNA was isolated from every sorted fraction and measured by UV absorbance on a Nanodrop 2000c. Based on the germline V gene, the CDR1 and CDR2 sequences are SGHRS and YFSETQ. At the junction V is shortened by 0 bases and J by 4 bases; bases outside the gene matches: 8. From its cysteine to its phenylalanine, the CDR3 spans 17 amino acids. The entry retains the CDR3 DNA only, 51 bases that are in frame from base 1.

This TCR was sampled from a man between 25 and 39 years old in good health. The chain employs TRBV5-1 and TRBJ2-7; 12 central nucleotides agree with TRBD1. Sequenced sample: naive CD4+ T cells sorted from blood. The cell subset or site label for this specimen denotes: CD45RA+ positively selected. The CDR3 protein is CASSLDPRDRGLYEQYF. The bases are TGCGCCAGCAGCTTGGATCCTCGGGACAGGGGGCTATACGAGCAGTACTTC.